This is a list of T cell receptor beta chains from one sample in a study of blood T cells in healthy people across ages. TCRdb processed the 5' RACE reads anew with MiXCR; each CDR3 protein has one entry. Altogether fewer than 1,200,000 distinct CDR3 sequences are present, under 30% being singletons, with the ten largest covering 0.75%. The sample was also reused in another study, on T cells of mothers and their children.

Sequencing used blood. The receptors shown here come from a girl aged 2-10 years in good health. The CDR3 runs from the conserved cysteine through the conserved F or W. A D gene is named only where the DNA matches it firmly. Rows may omit the clone size; those that give it use once, few, many or a size class.

TRBV20-1,TRBJ2-1,TRBD2,.,TGCAGTGCTAGAGGGACTAGCGGGGGGGCCAACGAGCAGTTCTTC,CSARGTSGGANEQFF
TRBV5-1,TRBJ2-1,.,.,TGCGCCAGCAGCTTGGAGGCAGGGAATGAGCAGTTCTTC,CASSLEAGNEQFF
TRBV12-3/TRBV12-4,TRBJ1-2,.,.,TGTGCCAGCAGTCCCGGGGGGATTTCGCGGGGCTACACCTTC,CASSPGGISRGYTF
TRBV29-1,TRBJ2-1,TRBD1,.,TGCAGCGTCCGGACAGGTACATACAATGAGCAGTTCTTC,CSVRTGTYNEQFF
TRBV6-2/TRBV6-3,TRBJ2-7,.,few,TGTGCCAGCAGCCAAACCTGGGGTGTCCACGAGCAGTACTTC,CASSQTWGVHEQYF
TRBV29-1,TRBJ2-1,TRBD1,many,TGCAGCAATCAGCAGGGGGAGGAGCAGTTCTTC,CSNQQGEEQFF
TRBV6-2/TRBV6-3,TRBJ1-1,.,.,TGTGCCAGCAGAAGAATAGTTCGCCCGGCGATTGAAGCTTTCTTT,CASRRIVRPAIEAFF
TRBV2,TRBJ2-7,TRBD1,.,TGTGCCAGCAGGCGACAGGGACAGTACGAGCAGTACTTC,CASRRQGQYEQYF
TRBV29-1,TRBJ1-1,.,few,TGCAGCGGACCCCTCAGGGGCCAGAACACTGAAGCTTTCTTT,CSGPLRGQNTEAFF
TRBV13,TRBJ1-2,.,.,TGTGCCAGCAGCTTAGGCCGCAGGGGTTTCGGCTACACCTTC,CASSLGRRGFGYTF
TRBV20-1,TRBJ2-7,.,once,TGCAGTGCTAGAGATTCTGGTTTTTCCTACGAGCAGTACTTC,CSARDSGFSYEQYF
TRBV4-1,TRBJ2-7,TRBD1,.,TGCGCCAGCAGCCTCCACTTAGGAGACAGGGCCTACGAGCAGTACTTC,CASSLHLGDRAYEQYF
TRBV18,TRBJ2-5,TRBD1,few,TGTGCCAGCTCACACCGGGGGACAGGGGAAGAGACCCAGTACTTC,CASSHRGTGEETQYF
TRBV19,TRBJ1-1,.,few,TGTGCCAGTAGTTTGTCAAACCTGAACACTGAAGCTTTCTTT,CASSLSNLNTEAFF
TRBV24-1,TRBJ2-3,.,.,TGTGCCACCAGTGATCTGGGGGAGACACGGTTGACGGATACGCAGTATTTT,CATSDLGETRLTDTQYF
TRBV29-1,TRBJ1-2,.,.,TGCAGCGGCGGGGAGAACTATGGCTACACCTTC,CSGGENYGYTF
TRBV2,TRBJ2-4,.,few,TGTGCCAGCAGTGTACAACAGGACGGGAACATTCAGTACTTC,CASSVQQDGNIQYF
TRBV18,TRBJ2-5,TRBD1,.,TGTGCCAGCTCGTCGGACAGGGGAAGGCAAGAGACCCAGTACTTC,CASSSDRGRQETQYF
TRBV5-1,TRBJ1-4,TRBD1,.,TGCGCCAGCAGCCAAAGACAGGGGAACGAAAAACTGTTTTTT,CASSQRQGNEKLFF
TRBV2,TRBJ1-4,.,few,TGTGCCAGCAGTACGGGGGGCCCCGATGAAAAACTGTTTTTT,CASSTGGPDEKLFF
TRBV7-9,TRBJ1-2,.,.,TGTGCCAGCAGCTTACTAGCGGGGGATGGCTACACCTTC,CASSLLAGDGYTF
TRBV29-1,TRBJ2-3,TRBD2,few,TGCAGCGTTCTACTAGCGGGGGCGCCCACAGATACGCAGTATTTT,CSVLLAGAPTDTQYF
TRBV29-1,TRBJ1-1,.,.,TGCAGCGTATCAGGGTCGGGGGAGGCTTTCTTT,CSVSGSGEAFF
TRBV6-5,TRBJ2-2,.,.,TGTGCCAGCGGGCGATACACCGGGGAGCTGTTTTTT,CASGRYTGELFF
TRBV5-6,TRBJ1-1,.,few,TGTGCCAGCAGCCTCAACCAGATTAGGGCTTTCTTT,CASSLNQIRAFF
TRBV5-1,TRBJ2-7,.,.,TGCGCCAGCAGCCCCGGACAGCTTATCTACGAGCAGTACTTC,CASSPGQLIYEQYF
TRBV7-8,TRBJ1-2,TRBD1,.,TGTGCCAGCAGCCTATTTAACCGGGACAGCAAAGGGACCGATGGCTACACCTTC,CASSLFNRDSKGTDGYTF
TRBV7-2,TRBJ2-5,TRBD2,few,TGTGCCAGCAGCCACGGCGCTAGCGGGGTTGGGACCCAGTACTTC,CASSHGASGVGTQYF
TRBV27,TRBJ2-7,.,few,TGTGCCAGCAGCCCCGCCTCATTTTACGAGCAGTACTTC,CASSPASFYEQYF
TRBV9,TRBJ2-1,TRBD2,.,TGTGCCAGCAGCGTAGAACTAGCGGTGTCCTCCTACAATGAGCAGTTCTTC,CASSVELAVSSYNEQFF
TRBV7-2,TRBJ2-7,.,.,TGTGCCAGCAGCAAGGGGGGCGAACTACCCTACGAGCAGTACTTC,CASSKGGELPYEQYF
TRBV3-1,TRBJ1-2,.,.,TGTGCCAGCAGCCAAGCCGCCGGACACAATGGCTACACCTTC,CASSQAAGHNGYTF
TRBV20-1,TRBJ2-5,.,.,TGCAGTGCTAGAGGACGGCCTGAGGTACAAGAGACCCAGTACTTC,CSARGRPEVQETQYF
TRBV12-3/TRBV12-4,TRBJ1-2,.,.,TGTGCCAGCAGTTCTAAAGAAGGGGGATTCTATGGCTACACCTTC,CASSSKEGGFYGYTF
TRBV7-9,TRBJ2-7,.,.,TGTGCCAGCAGCCGATTTACGGACGGTCACGAGCAGTACTTC,CASSRFTDGHEQYF
TRBV25-1,TRBJ2-5,.,few,TGTGCCAGCAGTGAATTCCTGGAGACCCAGTACTTC,CASSEFLETQYF
TRBV28,TRBJ2-1,.,.,TGTGCCAGCAGCCGGCGGGTCGGTGAGCAGTTCTTC,CASSRRVGEQFF
TRBV7-9,TRBJ2-1,TRBD2,.,TGTGCCAGCAGTTTTGAGCGGGACCCCTACAATGAGCAGTTCTTC,CASSFERDPYNEQFF
TRBV20-1,TRBJ1-4,.,.,TGCAGTGCTAGTCCCGGGCTGGAAGGAAAACTGTTTTTT,CSASPGLEGKLFF
TRBV2,TRBJ2-3,.,many,TGTGCCAGCAGGGGCGGCAGCACAGATACGCAGTATTTT,CASRGGSTDTQYF
TRBV6-5,TRBJ2-7,TRBD2,.,TGTGCCAGCAGGCCCCGGCTAGCGGGATCCTACGAGCAGTACTTC,CASRPRLAGSYEQYF
TRBV18,TRBJ2-2,.,few,TGTGCCAGCTCACGGACTGGCGAGAGCCCGAACACCGGGGAGCTGTTTTTT,CASSRTGESPNTGELFF
TRBV7-9,TRBJ2-7,.,.,TGTGCCAGCAGCTTAGCGCGGCAGGGGACCGACGAGCAGTACTTC,CASSLARQGTDEQYF
TRBV29-1,TRBJ2-7,.,.,TGCAGCGTCGTACCAGGGACCGCGAAGTACGAGCAGTACTTC,CSVVPGTAKYEQYF
TRBV5-1,TRBJ2-2,.,.,TGCGCCAGCAGTCTCAGAGCGGGCAACACCGGGGAGCTGTTTTTT,CASSLRAGNTGELFF